This TCR beta chain was found in a study of control samples from healthy donors and cancer patients. Only in-frame clones appear in the TCRdb table, and some are missing; sequencing was by immunoSEQ multiplex PCR. The data hold 60,000 or so clones, with nearly 90% observed a single time. CDR1 is LNHDA and CDR2 is SQIVND in the germline V gene (reference sequence). This CDR3 region has 14 residues. J gave up 1 base and V 8 bases, and 1 base lay outside the gene matches. V usage is TRBV19 and J usage is TRBJ2-2, with 10 bases fitting TRBD2. The receptor's source is a man in his forties or fifties in good health. The material sequenced was blood. The CDR3 loop is CASSSGRNTGELFF. The CDR3 nucleotides read TGTGCCAGTTCTAGCGGGAGGAACACCGGGGAGCTGTTTTTT.